Sequencing of this T cell receptor (beta chain) was carried out in a study of metastatic and nonmetastatic thyroid tumors. The wider study: Peripheral blood and tumor or nodule samples from malignant and benign thyroid patients were compared.

Every patient was untreated before thyroid surgery. Broader study findings: A significant increase in TCR beta diversity was reportedly seen in malignant thyroid tumors relative to benign nodules, in blood and tumor.

This clone is classed as medium-sized (0.01 to 0.1%). Its target is unknown. TCRdb re-analyzed the PCR reads using MiXCR. The sample shows 20,000 to 25,000 clones, around a sixth of them seen only once. Germline values: CDR1 MNHNS, CDR2 SASEGT. This CDR3 has 15 residues. The trim removed 6 bases at V and 4 bases at J, leaving 10 bases unmatched. The sequenced sample was blood. The origin of this receptor is a female donor with papillary thyroid cancer or a benign thyroid nodule (not recorded which). Some clones in this sample may be carry-over from other donors' samples. The chain joins TRBV6-1 to TRBJ1-2; TRBD1 aligns across 8 bases. The CDR3 bases are TGTGCCAGCAGCCGCCGGACAGGGTTTACCTATGGCTACACCTTC. Its protein product is CASSRRTGFTYGYTF.